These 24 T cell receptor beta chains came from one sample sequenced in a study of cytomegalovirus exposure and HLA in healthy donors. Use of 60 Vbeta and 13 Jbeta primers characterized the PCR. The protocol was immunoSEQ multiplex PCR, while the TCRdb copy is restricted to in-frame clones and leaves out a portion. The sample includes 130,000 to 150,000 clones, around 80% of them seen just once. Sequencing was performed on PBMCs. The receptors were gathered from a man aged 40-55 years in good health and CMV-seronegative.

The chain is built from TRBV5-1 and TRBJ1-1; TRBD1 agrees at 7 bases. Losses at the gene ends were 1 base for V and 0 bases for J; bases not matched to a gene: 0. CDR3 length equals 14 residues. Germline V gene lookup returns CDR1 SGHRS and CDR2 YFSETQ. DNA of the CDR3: TGCGCCAGCAGCTTGACAGGGGTGAACACTGAAGCTTTCTTT. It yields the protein CASSLTGVNTEAFF.

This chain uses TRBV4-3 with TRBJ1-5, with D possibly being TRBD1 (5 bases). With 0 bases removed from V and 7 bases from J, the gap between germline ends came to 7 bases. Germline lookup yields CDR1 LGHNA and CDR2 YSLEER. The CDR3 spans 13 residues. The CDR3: CASSQDGGQPQHF. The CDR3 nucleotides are TGCGCCAGCAGCCAAGATGGGGGGCAGCCCCAGCATTTT.

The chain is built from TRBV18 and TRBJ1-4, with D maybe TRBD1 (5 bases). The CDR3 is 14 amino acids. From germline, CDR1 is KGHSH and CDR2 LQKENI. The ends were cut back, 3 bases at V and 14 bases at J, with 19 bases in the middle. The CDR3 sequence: CASSPLPTDPVLFF. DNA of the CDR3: TGTGCCAGCTCACCCCTTCCGACAGACCCAGTTCTGTTTTTT. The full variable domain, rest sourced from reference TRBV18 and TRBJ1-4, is NAGVMQNPRHLVRRRGQEARLRCSPMKGHSHVYWYRQLPEEGLKFMVYLQKENIIDESGMPKERFSAEFPKEGPSILRIQQVVRGDSAAYFCASSPLPTDPVLFFGSGTQLSVL.

CDR3 DNA: TGTGCCAGTAGTATGAGTAACCGCTCCTATAATTCACCCCTCCACTTT. Protein sequence: CASSMSNRSYNSPLHF. V is TRBV19 and J is TRBJ1-6; D gene ambiguous. In germline, CDR1 is LNHDA, CDR2 SQIVND (reference sequence). The CDR3 runs to 16 residues. The V and J ends lost 3 bases and 0 bases respectively, with 9 bases between them.

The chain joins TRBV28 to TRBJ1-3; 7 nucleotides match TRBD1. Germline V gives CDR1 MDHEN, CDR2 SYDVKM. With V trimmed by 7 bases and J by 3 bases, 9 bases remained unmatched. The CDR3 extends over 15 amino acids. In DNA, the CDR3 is TGTGCCAGCACCTTACTTGACAGGGTTGGAAACACCATATATTTT. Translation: CASTLLDRVGNTIYF.

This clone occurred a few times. The CDR3 loop is CASSLPSPNTQYF. CDR3 coding DNA: TGTGCCAGCAGTTTACCGAGTCCTAATACGCAGTATTTT. The chain combines TRBV28 with TRBJ2-3; D is uncertain. Trimming took 2 bases from V and 7 from J, leaving 10 bases between them. This CDR3 comprises 13 residues. The germline gives CDR1 MDHEN, CDR2 SYDVKM.

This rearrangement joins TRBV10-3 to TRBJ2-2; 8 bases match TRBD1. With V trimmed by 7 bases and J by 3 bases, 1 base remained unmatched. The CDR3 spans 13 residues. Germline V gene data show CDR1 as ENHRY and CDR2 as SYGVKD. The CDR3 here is CAIKQGDTGELFF. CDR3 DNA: TGTGCCATCAAACAGGGGGACACCGGGGAGCTGTTTTTT.

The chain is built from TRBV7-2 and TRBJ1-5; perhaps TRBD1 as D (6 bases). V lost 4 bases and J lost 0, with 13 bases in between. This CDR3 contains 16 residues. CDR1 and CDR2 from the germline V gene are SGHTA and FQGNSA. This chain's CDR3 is CASSSSRGFSNQPQHF. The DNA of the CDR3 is TGTGCCAGCAGCTCGAGCAGGGGTTTTAGCAATCAGCCCCAGCATTTT.

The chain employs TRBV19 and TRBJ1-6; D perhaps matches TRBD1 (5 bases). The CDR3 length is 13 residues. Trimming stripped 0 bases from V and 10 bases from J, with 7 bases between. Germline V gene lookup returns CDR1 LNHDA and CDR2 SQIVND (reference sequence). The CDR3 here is CASSIDRGSPLHF. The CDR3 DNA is TGTGCCAGTAGTATAGACCGGGGGTCACCCCTCCACTTT.

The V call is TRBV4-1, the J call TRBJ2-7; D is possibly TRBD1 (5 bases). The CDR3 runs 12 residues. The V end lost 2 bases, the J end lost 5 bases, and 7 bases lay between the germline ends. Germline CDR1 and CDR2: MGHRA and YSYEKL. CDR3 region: CASSQQGHEQYF. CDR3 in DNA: TGCGCCAGCAGCCAACAGGGCCACGAGCAGTACTTC.

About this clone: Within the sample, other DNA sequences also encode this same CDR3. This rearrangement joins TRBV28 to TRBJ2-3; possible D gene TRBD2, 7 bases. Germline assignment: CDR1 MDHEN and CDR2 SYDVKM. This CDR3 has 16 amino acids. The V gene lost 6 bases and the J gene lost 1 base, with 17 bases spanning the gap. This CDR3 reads CASSSGGPRGTDTQYF. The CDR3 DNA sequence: TGTGCCAGCAGCTCCGGGGGGCCTCGGGGCACAGATACGCAGTATTTT.

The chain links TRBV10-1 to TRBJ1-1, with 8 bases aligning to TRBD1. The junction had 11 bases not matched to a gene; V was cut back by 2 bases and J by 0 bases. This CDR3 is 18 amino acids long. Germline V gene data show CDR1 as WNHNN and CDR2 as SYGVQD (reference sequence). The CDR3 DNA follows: TGCGCCAGCAGTGAGGCAAGGCAGGGGGCCGGGCTGAACACTGAAGCTTTCTTT. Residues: CASSEARQGAGLNTEAFF.

The CDR3 sequence is CASSPGSSNYGYTF. DNA of the CDR3: TGTGCCAGTAGCCCAGGCTCTTCTAACTATGGCTACACCTTC. The chain combines TRBV19 with TRBJ1-2; D remains ambiguous. V dropped 6 bases and J dropped 0 bases, with 11 bases sitting between them. CDR3 size: 14 residues. The germline V gene encodes CDR1 LNHDA and CDR2 SQIVND (reference sequence).

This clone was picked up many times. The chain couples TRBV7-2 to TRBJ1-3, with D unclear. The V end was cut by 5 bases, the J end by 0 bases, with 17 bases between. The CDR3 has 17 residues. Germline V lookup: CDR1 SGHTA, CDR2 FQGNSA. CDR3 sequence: CASSALPGFYSGNTIYF. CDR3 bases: TGTGCCAGCAGCGCCCTCCCCGGGTTCTACTCTGGAAACACCATATATTTT. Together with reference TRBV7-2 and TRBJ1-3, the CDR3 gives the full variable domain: GAGVSQSPSNKVTEKGKDVELRCDPISGHTALYWYRQSLGQGLEFLIYFQGNSAPDKSGLPSDRFSAERTGGSVSTLTIQRTQQEDSAVYLCASSALPGFYSGNTIYFGEGSWLTVV.

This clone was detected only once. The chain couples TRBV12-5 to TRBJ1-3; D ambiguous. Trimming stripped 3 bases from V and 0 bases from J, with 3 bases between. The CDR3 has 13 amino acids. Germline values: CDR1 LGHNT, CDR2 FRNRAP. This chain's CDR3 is CASGFYSGNTIYF. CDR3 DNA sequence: TGTGCTAGTGGTTTTTACTCTGGAAACACCATATATTTT.

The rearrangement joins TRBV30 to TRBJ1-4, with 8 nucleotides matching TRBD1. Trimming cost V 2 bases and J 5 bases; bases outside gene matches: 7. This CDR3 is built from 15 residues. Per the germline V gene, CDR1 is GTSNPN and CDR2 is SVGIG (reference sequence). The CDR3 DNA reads TGTGCCTGGAGTATCCCGGACAGGGTAAATGAAAAACTGTTTTTT. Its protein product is CAWSIPDRVNEKLFF.

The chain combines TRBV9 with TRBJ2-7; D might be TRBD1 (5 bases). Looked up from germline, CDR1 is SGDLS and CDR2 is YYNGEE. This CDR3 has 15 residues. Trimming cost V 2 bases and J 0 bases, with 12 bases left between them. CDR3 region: CASSVEPTDSYEQYF. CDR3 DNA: TGTGCCAGCAGCGTTGAACCGACAGACTCCTACGAGCAGTACTTC.

Here the CDR3 reads CASSYGGAGDGYTF. DNA of the CDR3: TGTGCCAGCAGTTACGGCGGGGCAGGCGATGGCTACACCTTC. The chain employs TRBV6-6 and TRBJ1-2; maybe TRBD1 (5 bases). Germline V gene data show CDR1 as MNHNY and CDR2 as SVGAGI (reference sequence). The CDR3 contains 14 residues. Trimming took off 2 bases at V and 6 bases at J, with 13 bases between the two ends.

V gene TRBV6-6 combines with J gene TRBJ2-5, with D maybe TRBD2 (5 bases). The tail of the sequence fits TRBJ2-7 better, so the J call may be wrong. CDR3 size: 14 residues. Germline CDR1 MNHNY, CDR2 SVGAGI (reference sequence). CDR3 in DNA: TGTGCCAGCAGTCCCCGGACTTACCCCTACGAGCAGTACTTC. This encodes CASSPRTYPYEQYF.

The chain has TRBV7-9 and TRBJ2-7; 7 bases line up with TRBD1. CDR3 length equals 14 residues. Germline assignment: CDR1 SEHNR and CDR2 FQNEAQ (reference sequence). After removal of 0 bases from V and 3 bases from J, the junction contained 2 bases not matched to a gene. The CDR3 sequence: CASSLARQGYEQYF. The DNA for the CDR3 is TGTGCCAGCAGCTTAGCCCGACAGGGCTACGAGCAGTACTTC.

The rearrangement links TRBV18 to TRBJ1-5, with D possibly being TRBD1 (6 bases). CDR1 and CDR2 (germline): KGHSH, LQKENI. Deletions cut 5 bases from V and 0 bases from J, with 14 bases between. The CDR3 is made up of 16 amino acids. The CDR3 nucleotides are TGTGCCAGCTCATCAGGACAGACCCTTAGCAATCAGCCCCAGCATTTT. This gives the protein CASSSGQTLSNQPQHF.

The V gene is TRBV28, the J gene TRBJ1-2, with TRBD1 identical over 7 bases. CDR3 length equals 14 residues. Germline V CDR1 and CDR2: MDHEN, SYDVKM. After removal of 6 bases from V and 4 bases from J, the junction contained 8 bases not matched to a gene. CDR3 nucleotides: TGTGCCAGCAGGACAGGGTCTTCCGGCTATGGCTACACCTTC. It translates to CASRTGSSGYGYTF.

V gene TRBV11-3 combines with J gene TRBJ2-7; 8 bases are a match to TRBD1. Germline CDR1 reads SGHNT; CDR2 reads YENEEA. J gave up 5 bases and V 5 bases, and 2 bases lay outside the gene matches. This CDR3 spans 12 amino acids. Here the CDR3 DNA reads TGTGCCAGCAGCCAGGACAGGGACGAGCAGTACTTC. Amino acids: CASSQDRDEQYF.

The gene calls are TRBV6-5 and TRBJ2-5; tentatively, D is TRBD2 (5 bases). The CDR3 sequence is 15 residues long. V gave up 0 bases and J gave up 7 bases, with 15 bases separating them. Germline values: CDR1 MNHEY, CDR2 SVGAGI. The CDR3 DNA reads TGTGCCAGCAGTTACTCCCCGGAGACTGGAGGGACCCAGTACTTC. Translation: CASSYSPETGGTQYF.